Listed below are T cell receptor beta chains from one sample, sequenced in a study of a mutant IDH1 vaccine in newly diagnosed glioma. These TCRs' antigens remain unknown. Profiled with immunoSEQ multiplex PCR; TCRdb holds only in-frame clones, not every one. There are some 55,000 clones in the sample; 85% to 90% occur only once, and approximately 4.2% lies in the top ten. Sequenced here: PBMCs, sampled from a glioma patient whose treatment included an IDH1 peptide vaccine. The origin of the receptors is a middle-aged woman with glioma. CDR3s leave out the opening cysteine and the closing phenylalanine or tryptophan. The listing skips clone size in some rows; elsewhere it reads once, few, many or a size class.

len: 10
j_gene: TRBJ1-1
v_gene: TRBV15
abundance: few
CDR3aa: ATRQKYTEAF

len: 12
j_gene: TRBJ2-7
v_gene: TRBV6-5
abundance: -
CDR3aa: ASSQAGGVGEQY

len: 10
j_gene: TRBJ2-5
v_gene: TRBV7-6
abundance: -
CDR3aa: ASSLLGETQY

len: 13
j_gene: TRBJ2-7
v_gene: TRBV9
abundance: -
CDR3aa: ASSVDVTSDYEQY

len: 15
j_gene: TRBJ1-3
v_gene: TRBV11-2
abundance: -
CDR3aa: ASSSYVPGQGRNTIY

len: 11
j_gene: TRBJ1-1
v_gene: TRBV29-1
abundance: few
CDR3aa: SVDIGGRTEAF

len: 10
j_gene: TRBJ1-6
v_gene: TRBV13
abundance: -
CDR3aa: ASSQRDSPLH

len: 14
j_gene: TRBJ1-3
v_gene: TRBV15
abundance: -
CDR3aa: ATSRDLGQGVDTIY

len: 14
j_gene: TRBJ2-6
v_gene: TRBV2
abundance: once
CDR3aa: ASRGGQFSGANVLT

len: 14
j_gene: TRBJ1-1
v_gene: TRBV7-9
abundance: -
CDR3aa: ASSLRGAGRHTEAF

len: 13
j_gene: TRBJ2-2
v_gene: TRBV15
abundance: -
CDR3aa: ATQVGRRGGGELF

len: 16
j_gene: TRBJ2-5
v_gene: TRBV5-1
abundance: once
CDR3aa: ASSLGTLAGGTQETQY

len: 12
j_gene: TRBJ1-1
v_gene: TRBV4-1
abundance: -
CDR3aa: ASSQGGRGTEAF